This TCR beta chain was obtained from a study of T cell responses to AZD1222 COVID-19 vaccine. Study-level information: Pooled together were second doses at about 4 or about 12 weeks. Study-wide results and limits: When two AZD1222 doses had been given, Spike-specific TCR breadth and depth rose. Unmutated variant regions reportedly attract nearly half of all spike-specific TCRs. Baseline testing showed seropositivity in only six or seven AZD1222 recipients.

Turning to this clone: What it binds is not known.

The assay was immunoSEQ multiplex PCR, and TCRdb's table has in-frame clones only and misses some. The table includes about 56,000 clones, roughly 85% detected once. Here the sequenced sample was peripheral blood, taken on day 0 of AZD1222 vaccination. This sequence originates from an adult in good health.

CDR3 in DNA: TGTGCCAGTACCATCGGGGGGCGAACAACTAGTACGCAGTATTTT. Translated, it gives CASTIGGRTTSTQYF. The V gene is TRBV19, the J gene TRBJ2-3, with D perhaps TRBD2 (7 bases). The CDR3 contains 15 residues. The ends were cut back, 7 bases at V and 8 bases at J, with 22 bases in the middle. Germline-derived CDR1 and CDR2 are LNHDA and SQIVND (reference sequence).